Below, 30 T cell receptor beta chains from the same sample are listed, as sequenced in a study of cytomegalovirus exposure and HLA in healthy donors. TCRdb's table, derived via immunoSEQ multiplex PCR, lists solely in-frame clones and lacks some. The data contain about 150,000 clones, around 89% of them singletons. Sequencing input: PBMCs. Receptors originate from a woman in her thirties in good health and CMV-seropositive.

J is TRBJ2-1 and V is TRBV27; 8 bases are a match to TRBD1. Looked up from germline, CDR1 is MNHEY and CDR2 is SMNVEV (reference sequence). The CDR3 is 13 residues long. Germline trimming cut 3 bases from V and 5 bases from J; bases unmatched to any gene: 0. CDR3 nucleotide sequence: TGTGCCAGCAGTTTGGACAGGGACAATGAGCAGTTCTTC. Amino acids: CASSLDRDNEQFF.

The CDR3 DNA sequence: TGTGCCAGCAGCTGGGGAGGCACAGATACGCAGTATTTT. This gives the protein CASSWGGTDTQYF. The chain recombines TRBV7-9 with TRBJ2-3; TRBD2 might be the D (5 bases). CDR1 is SEHNR and CDR2 is FQNEAQ in the germline V gene (reference sequence). The CDR3 has 13 residues. With 4 bases removed from V and 1 base from J, the gap between germline ends came to 6 bases.

This chain links TRBV4-1 with TRBJ2-7; 11 nucleotides match TRBD2. CDR1 is MGHRA, CDR2 YSYEKL, per germline. CDR3 length: 17 amino acids. V shed 2 bases, J shed 2 bases, and the junction held 8 bases outside the gene matches. CDR3 loop: CASSQLLAGEIAYEQYF. In nucleotides, the CDR3 is TGCGCCAGCAGCCAATTACTAGCGGGAGAGATCGCCTACGAGCAGTACTTC.

The V call is TRBV7-9, the J call TRBJ2-5; the D is unclear. The CDR3 has 17 residues. Germline CDR1 is SEHNR and CDR2 is FQNEAQ (reference sequence). Trimming cost V 5 bases and J 0 bases, with 19 bases left between them. The DNA of the CDR3 is TGTGCCAGCAGCCCCCCCCAGGCCAGACCCCACCAAGAGACCCAGTACTTC. Translating gives CASSPPQARPHQETQYF.

This chain connects TRBV2 to TRBJ2-7; D possibly corresponds to TRBD2 (5 bases). Per the germline V gene, CDR1 is SNHLY and CDR2 is FYNNEI. The CDR3 extends over 12 amino acids. V was pared by 6 bases and J by 2 bases, with 8 bases between. Here the CDR3 reads CASRLAPYEQYF. The CDR3 nucleotides read TGTGCCAGCAGGCTAGCTCCCTACGAGCAGTACTTC.

The chain recombines TRBV27 with TRBJ2-1; 8 nucleotides line up with TRBD2. V shed 4 bases, J shed 2 bases, and the junction held 10 bases outside the gene matches. The CDR3 extends over 17 amino acids. Germline lookup yields CDR1 MNHEY and CDR2 SMNVEV (reference sequence). CDR3 region: CASSSKLAATTYNEQFF. The CDR3 nucleotides read TGTGCCAGCAGTTCGAAACTAGCGGCAACAACCTACAATGAGCAGTTCTTC.

This clone came up many times. The J gene is TRBJ2-3, the V gene TRBV11-2, with 9 bases matching TRBD1. V was pared by 5 bases and J by 3 bases, with 6 bases of the junction left unmatched. This CDR3 has 15 amino acids. CDR1 is SGHAT, CDR2 FQNNGV, per germline. CDR3 protein: CASSPHGTGTDTQYF. The DNA for the CDR3 is TGTGCCAGCAGCCCTCACGGGACAGGGACAGATACGCAGTATTTT.

The chain couples TRBV5-1 to TRBJ1-4, with D tentatively TRBD1 (6 bases). The CDR3 is 14 residues long. Germline CDR1 reads SGHRS; CDR2 reads YFSETQ. Trimming took off 3 bases at V and 10 bases at J, with 16 bases between the two ends. The CDR3 nucleotides read TGCGCCAGCAGCTCCACGGACAGCTCTGGAAAACTGTTTTTT. Its translation: CASSSTDSSGKLFF. The full variable domain, with the rest looked up from reference TRBV5-1 and TRBJ1-4, is KAGVTQTPRYLIKTRGQQVTLSCSPISGHRSVSWYQQTPGQGLQFLFEYFSETQRNKGNFPGRFSGRQFSNSRSEMNVSTLELGDSALYLCASSSTDSSGKLFFGSGTQLSVL.

The rearrangement links TRBV10-3 to TRBJ1-5; TRBD1 matches 8 bases. CDR1 ENHRY and CDR2 SYGVKD come from the germline V gene. The CDR3 has 13 amino acids. With V trimmed by 6 bases and J by 10 bases, 8 bases remained unmatched. CDR3 in DNA: TGTGCCATCAGGACAGGGGCGGGTTCACCCCAGCATTTT. This sequence encodes CAIRTGAGSPQHF.

The V gene is TRBV19, the J gene TRBJ2-2, with TRBD2 matching 14 bases. The CDR3 totals 17 residues. The V and J ends lost 6 bases and 4 bases, in that order; junction bases with no gene match: 7. Germline CDR1 is LNHDA and CDR2 is SQIVND (reference sequence). The CDR3 nucleotides are TGTGCCAGTAGCCCCGCCGGACTAGCGGGAGGCACCGGGGAGCTGTTTTTT. The encoded protein is CASSPAGLAGGTGELFF.

The chain uses TRBV28 and TRBJ2-3; 9 nucleotides match TRBD1. Germline CDR1 is MDHEN and CDR2 is SYDVKM. V trimming: 6 bases; J trimming: 2 bases; junction bases outside the gene matches: 18. This CDR3 contains 19 residues. The CDR3 DNA is TGTGCCAGCAGGACATCATCGGGACAGGGTACTATATCCACAGATACGCAGTATTTT. It translates to CASRTSSGQGTISTDTQYF.

V is TRBV19 and J is TRBJ1-2; no clear D gene. The germline V gene has CDR1 LNHDA and CDR2 SQIVND (reference sequence). With 7 bases removed from V and 14 bases from J, the gap between germline ends came to 20 bases. CDR3 size: 12 residues. The CDR3 loop reads CASTPWRARRTF. The DNA of the CDR3 is TGTGCCAGTACCCCGTGGCGGGCCAGGAGGACCTTC.

The V gene is TRBV14, the J gene TRBJ2-3, with 12 bases lining up with TRBD2. V was pared by 0 bases and J by 2 bases, with 6 bases of the junction left unmatched. In germline, CDR1 is SGHDN, CDR2 FVKESK. The CDR3 is 18 residues long. The CDR3 DNA sequence: TGTGCCAGCAGCCAAGACCCCAGACTAGCGGGGGCCACAGATACGCAGTATTTT. Amino acids: CASSQDPRLAGATDTQYF.

The V gene is TRBV5-4, the J gene TRBJ2-1; TRBD2 is a possible D gene (5 bases). Trimming removed 1 base from V and 3 bases from J, with 11 bases in between. There are 15 residues in the CDR3. Germline CDR1 SGHNT, CDR2 YYREEE (reference sequence). DNA for the CDR3: TGTGCCAGCAGCTTGCCTAGCAGCAACTACAATGAGCAGTTCTTC. It is translated as CASSLPSSNYNEQFF.

This clone was observed a handful of times. The chain uses TRBV6-1 and TRBJ2-3; 7 nucleotides line up with TRBD1. V trimming: 4 bases; J trimming: 1 base; junction bases outside the gene matches: 11. Germline CDR1 is MNHNS and CDR2 is SASEGT. This CDR3 has 17 amino acids. CDR3 sequence: CASSGRTGSARTDTQYF. Written as DNA, the CDR3 is TGTGCCAGCAGTGGGAGGACAGGCTCAGCCCGCACAGATACGCAGTATTTT.

This sequence joins TRBV19 and TRBJ2-1, with 14 bases matching TRBD2. The CDR3 spans 15 residues. V lost 5 bases to trimming and J lost 6 bases; unmatched junction nucleotides: 3. CDR1 is LNHDA and CDR2 is SQIVND in the germline V gene (reference sequence). CDR3 DNA: TGTGCCAGTAGTGTGGGACTAGCGGGAGTCAATGAGCAGTTCTTC. Amino acids: CASSVGLAGVNEQFF.

The J gene is TRBJ2-7, the V gene TRBV19, with 12 nucleotides matching TRBD1. CDR1 and CDR2 from the germline V gene are LNHDA and SQIVND (reference sequence). The J segment lost 6 bases and the V segment lost 5 bases, leaving 8 bases of the junction unmatched. This CDR3 is 15 amino acids long. CDR3 sequence reads: CASSPPGTGGSEQYF. CDR3 nucleotide sequence: TGTGCCAGTAGTCCCCCCGGGACAGGGGGCTCCGAGCAGTACTTC.

The chain is built from TRBV5-1 and TRBJ2-7; 8 bases agree with TRBD2. The V gene's germline CDR1 is SGHRS and CDR2 YFSETQ. The CDR3 runs to 14 residues. The V gene end was trimmed by 0 bases and the J gene end by 6 bases; junction bases not matched to a gene: 5. CDR3 in DNA: TGCGCCAGCAGCTTGGGGGACGGGGGGGCCGAGCAGTACTTC. Amino acids: CASSLGDGGAEQYF.

The chain links TRBV29-1 to TRBJ1-1; the D is unclear. The ends were cut back, 8 bases at V and 0 bases at J, with 16 bases in the middle. CDR3 size: 14 residues. CDR1 is SQVTM and CDR2 is ANQGSEA in the germline V gene. CDR3 DNA sequence: TGCAGCCACTTAGAGGCGAATATGAACACTGAAGCTTTCTTT. It encodes CSHLEANMNTEAFF.

The rearrangement uses TRBV5-4 and TRBJ2-1; a weak D match, TRBD1 (5 bases). Trimming pared 4 bases from V and 8 bases from J, leaving 16 bases between. Germline V CDR1 and CDR2: SGHNT, YYREEE (reference sequence). CDR3 size: 14 residues. This CDR3 is CASSPLKGSDEQFF. The CDR3, as DNA: TGTGCCAGCAGCCCCTTAAAGGGGTCGGATGAGCAGTTCTTC.

The chain is built from TRBV25-1 and TRBJ2-1; 10 positions agree with TRBD2. The junction had 6 bases not matched to a gene; V was cut back by 2 bases and J by 5 bases. The CDR3 spans 16 residues. CDR1 and CDR2 from the germline V gene are MGHDK and SYGVNS. The CDR3 DNA is TGTGCCAGCAGTGAACGCCCTAGCGGGAGCCACAATGAGCAGTTCTTC. Amino acid sequence: CASSERPSGSHNEQFF.

The V call is TRBV2, the J call TRBJ2-7, with TRBD2 identical over 9 bases. The CDR3 is 14 residues long. The germline V gene has CDR1 SNHLY and CDR2 FYNNEI. V dropped 9 bases and J dropped 0; count of bases not matched to a gene: 6. CDR3 coding DNA: TGTGCCAGAAGAATTAGCGGGAGCTCCTACGAGCAGTACTTC. Protein sequence: CARRISGSSYEQYF.

This chain joins TRBV6-1 and TRBJ2-3; 7 bases match TRBD2. CDR3 length: 15 residues. Germline CDR1 reads MNHNS; CDR2 reads SASEGT. With 6 bases clipped from V and 2 bases from J, the junction kept 8 bases outside the gene matches. CDR3 coding DNA: TGTGCCAGCAGCTCCTCAGCGGGGTCCACAGATACGCAGTATTTT. The encoded protein is CASSSSAGSTDTQYF.

This clone was detected only a few times. The chain uses TRBV4-1 and TRBJ2-7; possibly TRBD1 for D (6 bases). Germline CDR1 reads MGHRA; CDR2 reads YSYEKL. This CDR3 comprises 14 residues. V was trimmed by 2 bases and J by 2 bases, leaving 10 bases between them. The CDR3 here is CASSQLDRAYEQYF. DNA of the CDR3: TGCGCCAGCAGCCAATTGGACAGAGCCTACGAGCAGTACTTC.

The chain has TRBV2 and TRBJ1-1; D unclear. CDR1 is SNHLY, CDR2 FYNNEI, per germline. Trimming took off 7 bases at V and 10 bases at J, with 25 bases between the two ends. The CDR3 consists of 15 residues. CDR3 nucleotide sequence: TGTGCCAGCACCACCGCCCCGGGAGTAGGCATCGGAGCTTTCTTT. This codes for CASTTAPGVGIGAFF. The variable domain in full, with the rest retrieved from reference TRBV2 and TRBJ1-1, is EPEVTQTPSHQVTQMGQEVILRCVPISNHLYFYWYRQILGQKVEFLVSFYNNEISEKSEIFDDQFSVERPDGSNFTLKIRSTKLEDSAMYFCASTTAPGVGIGAFFGQGTRLTVV.

Written as DNA, the CDR3 is TGTGCCAGCAGCCCCCGACTAGCGGGGGGAAATGAGCAGTTCTTC. Protein product: CASSPRLAGGNEQFF. V usage is TRBV9 and J usage is TRBJ2-1; 13 bases map to TRBD2. The CDR3 contains 15 residues. Trimming cost V 4 bases and J 7 bases; bases outside gene matches: 5. The germline CDR1 and CDR2 sequences are SGDLS and YYNGEE.

V gene TRBV11-2 combines with J gene TRBJ2-6; 9 positions match TRBD1. From germline, CDR1 is SGHAT and CDR2 FQNNGV. V lost 5 bases, J lost 3 bases, and 14 bases stayed unmatched. This CDR3 comprises 19 residues. CDR3 sequence reads: CASSPIPGQGFGGANVLTF. The DNA of the CDR3 is TGTGCCAGCAGCCCGATACCGGGACAGGGATTCGGTGGGGCCAACGTCCTGACTTTC.

The J gene is TRBJ1-3, the V gene TRBV11-2; 7 nucleotides match TRBD1. Germline CDR1 and CDR2: SGHAT and FQNNGV. Trimming at V came to 3 bases and at J to 0 bases, leaving 2 bases not matched to a gene. The CDR3 is made up of 15 amino acids. CDR3 in DNA: TGTGCCAGCAGCTTTACAGGGGTCTCTGGAAACACCATATATTTT. Translated: CASSFTGVSGNTIYF.

In the case of this clone: One end of the junction is discordant with germline, which a read error may explain. The chain links TRBV28 to TRBJ2-7; 12 positions agree with TRBD1. Germline CDR1 reads MDHEN; CDR2 reads SYDVKM. This CDR3 spans 12 amino acids. The CDR3 loop is CATRGTGGLRNF. The CDR3 nucleotides read TGTGCCACCCGGGGGACAGGGGGCCTGAGGAACTTC.

The rearrangement links TRBV27 to TRBJ2-7, with 10 bases fitting TRBD2. After removal of 5 bases from V and 1 base from J, the junction contained 5 bases not matched to a gene. CDR1 is MNHEY and CDR2 is SMNVEV in the germline V gene (reference sequence). The CDR3 runs to 15 residues. Written as DNA, the CDR3 is TGTGCCAGCAGTAGTCTAGCGGGGGTTTCCTACGAGCAGTACTTC. Translation: CASSSLAGVSYEQYF.